The rows below give T cell receptor beta chains drawn from one sample of a study of cytomegalovirus exposure and HLA in healthy donors. Generated by immunoSEQ multiplex PCR, the TCRdb table keeps only in-frame clones and is missing some. The profile shows 150,000 to 200,000 clones, over 60% of them singletons. The sequenced material came from PBMCs. The receptors were sampled from a woman between 40 and 50 years old in good health and CMV-seronegative. CDR3s include the opening cysteine and the closing phenylalanine or tryptophan. The D gene is left open where the match is weak. Size is stated for part of the rows, as once, few or many counts, or as a class when the clone is expanded.

V gene	clone size	J gene	D gene	CDR3 DNA	CDR3 protein
TRBV6-1	.	TRBJ2-3	.	TGTGCCAGCAGTTTAACACAGTCCACAGATACGCAGTATTTT	CASSLTQSTDTQYF
TRBV7-9	.	TRBJ2-5	.	TGTGCCAGCAGCTCTAGCATTCTACCTGGGGAGACCCAGTACTTC	CASSSSILPGETQYF
TRBV27	.	TRBJ2-2	.	TGTGCCAGCACGACGGGGCGGGGGCAAAACACCGGGGAGCTGTTTTTT	CASTTGRGQNTGELFF
TRBV10-3	.	TRBJ2-7	TRBD1	TGTGCCATCAGGGGGACAGGGGGCGACGAGCAGTACTTC	CAIRGTGGDEQYF
TRBV5-5	once	TRBJ2-5	.	TGTGCCAGCAGCCTAGGGAGTCGGGAGACCCAGTACTTC	CASSLGSRETQYF
TRBV5-1	.	TRBJ2-5	TRBD2	TGCGCCAGCAGCCCCGGATGGACTAGCGAAGAGACCCAGTACTTC	CASSPGWTSEETQYF
TRBV5-1	few	TRBJ2-1	TRBD2	TGCGCCAGCTCTTTGCGGGGGGGCTCAGTCAATGAGCAGTTCTTC	CASSLRGGSVNEQFF
TRBV5-1	.	TRBJ1-4	TRBD1	TGCGCCAGCAGCTATGGAATGGACAGGGGGGAAAAACTGTTTTTT	CASSYGMDRGEKLFF
TRBV21-1	.	TRBJ1-2	.	TGTGCCAGCAGCAAAACAGCCTATGGCTACACCTTC	CASSKTAYGYTF
TRBV11-1	once	TRBJ2-7	.	TGTGCCAGCAGCTACGACAGGACCTCCTACGAGCAGTACTTC	CASSYDRTSYEQYF
TRBV5-1	.	TRBJ1-3	TRBD1	TGCGCCAGCAGACTGGACAGGGGGCTTGGAAACACCATATATTTT	CASRLDRGLGNTIYF
TRBV10-3	.	TRBJ2-3	.	TGTGCCATCAGGGGACAAGGAAGCCCCTCTAGCACAGATACGCAGTATTTT	CAIRGQGSPSSTDTQYF
TRBV5-1	once	TRBJ2-7	TRBD2	TGCGCCAGCAGCTTGGGGTGGGGAGCGGGGGCTTTTGACGAGCAGTACTTC	CASSLGWGAGAFDEQYF
TRBV28	.	TRBJ1-2	TRBD1	TGTGCCAACAGGGGACAGCCTCGGAAGTACACCTTC	CANRGQPRKYTF
TRBV15	.	TRBJ1-6	.	TGTGCCACCAGCAGAGACGCCCCGGGGAGGGGCGCTTCACCCCTCCACTTT	CATSRDAPGRGASPLHF
TRBV15	.	TRBJ1-2	TRBD1	TGTGCCACCAGCAGAGATCTGGAGGGGGCCTTCTATAACTATGGCTACACCTTC	CATSRDLEGAFYNYGYTF
TRBV7-2	.	TRBJ1-1	.	TGTGCCAGCAGCTTAGTCGGGGAAACTGAAGCTTTCTTT	CASSLVGETEAFF
TRBV6-5	.	TRBJ2-7	TRBD2	TGTGCCAGCAGTTACTCGCCTAGCGGGGGGTACGAGCAGTACTTC	CASSYSPSGGYEQYF
TRBV5-1	.	TRBJ2-1	TRBD2	TGCGCCAGCAGCTTGCCTAGCGGCAATGAGCAGTTCTTC	CASSLPSGNEQFF
TRBV9	.	TRBJ1-1	TRBD1	TGTGCCAGCAGCGAGGGGACAGGGGGCGGCACTGAAGCTTTCTTT	CASSEGTGGGTEAFF
TRBV6-1	.	TRBJ1-2	TRBD1	TGTGCCAGCAGTGCCCGACAGGGGGGCATCACCTTC	CASSARQGGITF
TRBV9	few	TRBJ1-1	.	TGTGCCAGCAGCGTAGGGGGGCACACTGAAGCTTTCTTT	CASSVGGHTEAFF
TRBV27	.	TRBJ1-4	.	TGTGCCAGCAGTCTTGAACAGGCAGGGGAGAAGGGGGAAAAACTGTTTTTT	CASSLEQAGEKGEKLFF
TRBV2	.	TRBJ1-1	TRBD1	TGTGCCAGCAGTGAATACAGGGGGCTCTTGGCTTTCTTT	CASSEYRGLLAFF
TRBV7-9	.	TRBJ2-7	.	TGTGCCACCCAATACCCAGGAAGCTCCTACGAGCAGTACTTC	CATQYPGSSYEQYF
TRBV2	.	TRBJ2-5	.	TGTGCCAGCAGCCTGCTGGTTGCGGAGACCCAGTACTTC	CASSLLVAETQYF
TRBV7-9	.	TRBJ1-4	.	TGTGCCAGCAGCTTACTCTGGGGGGGCGGTGGAACTAATGAAAAACTGTTTTTT	CASSLLWGGGGTNEKLFF
TRBV5-1	.	TRBJ2-1	TRBD1	TGCGCCAGCAGCTTGTCGACAGGGGGGTTAAACAATGAGCAGTTCTTC	CASSLSTGGLNNEQFF
TRBV18	once	TRBJ1-2	TRBD1	TGTGCCAGCTCACCATTAGGACAGGATGGCTACACCTTC	CASSPLGQDGYTF
TRBV6-5	few	TRBJ1-2	.	TGTGCCAGCAGTTCCGCGACGAGGGGCTACACCTTC	CASSSATRGYTF
TRBV6-5	.	TRBJ1-1	.	.	CASSSSDRVTEAFF
TRBV5-1	.	TRBJ2-5	TRBD2	TGCGCCAGCAGCGTCCAGACTAGCGGGGGGGCCGAGACCCAGTACTTC	CASSVQTSGGAETQYF
TRBV5-5	.	TRBJ1-1	.	TGTGCCAGCAGCTTGGGCCAGGTGAACACTGAAGCTTTCTTT	CASSLGQVNTEAFF
TRBV9	.	TRBJ1-2	.	TGTGCCAGCAGCCTACAGGGTCGGAACTATGGCTACACCTTC	CASSLQGRNYGYTF
TRBV7-2	.	TRBJ2-3	TRBD2	TGTGCCACCCAGCGGGGGGGAGGGGCAGATACGCAGTATTTT	CATQRGGGADTQYF
TRBV7-9	.	TRBJ1-3	TRBD1	TGTGCCAGCAGCTCTACAGGGGGCGCCCTCAACACCATATATTTT	CASSSTGGALNTIYF
TRBV6-1	.	TRBJ1-2	TRBD1	TGTGCCAGCAGTGAAGCGCGAACAGGGGTCTATGGCTACACCTTC	CASSEARTGVYGYTF
TRBV7-9	few	TRBJ2-2	.	TGTGCCAGCAGGCCTCCCTTTAGGAGCCGGAACACCGGGGAGCTGTTTTTT	CASRPPFRSRNTGELFF
TRBV4-1	.	TRBJ1-3	TRBD1	TGCGCCAGCAGCCTCCTGACAGGGGCTGGAAACACCATATATTTT	CASSLLTGAGNTIYF
TRBV5-1	.	TRBJ2-7	.	TGCGCCAGCAGCTTAACAGGCTCTACCTACGAGCAGTACTTC	CASSLTGSTYEQYF
TRBV19	.	TRBJ1-4	TRBD1	TGTGCCAGTAGGCGGGACAGGACCAATGAAAAACTGTTTTTT	CASRRDRTNEKLFF
TRBV6-5	.	TRBJ1-6	TRBD1	TGTGCCAGCAGTTACTCGACAGGGGAGAATTCACCCCTCCACTTT	CASSYSTGENSPLHF
TRBV7-8	.	TRBJ1-5	.	TGTGCCAGCAGCTTAGCAGGAGGAGGCAATCAGCCCCAGCATTTT	CASSLAGGGNQPQHF
TRBV2	few	TRBJ2-3	TRBD2	TGTGCCAGCAGTCCCCAGCGGGGGGGCCTCACAGATACGCAGTATTTT	CASSPQRGGLTDTQYF
TRBV7-6	many	TRBJ1-1	.	TGTGCCAGCAGCAATGCGGAGGGGCGCACTGAAGCTTTCTTT	CASSNAEGRTEAFF
TRBV5-1	.	TRBJ2-7	TRBD1	TGCGCCAGCAGGATCTGGGACAGTGGGGAGCAGTACTTC	CASRIWDSGEQYF
TRBV5-5	.	TRBJ1-6	.	TGTGCCAGCAGCCTCGACAGTAATTCACCCCTCCACTTT	CASSLDSNSPLHF
TRBV4-1	.	TRBJ1-2	.	TGCGCCAGCAGCCAAGATTGGGTAGCACTTAACTATGGCTACACCTTC	CASSQDWVALNYGYTF
TRBV7-6	.	TRBJ1-1	TRBD1	TGTGCCAGCAGCCCAACAGGGGACCCACGACGAAACACTGAAGCTTTCTTT	CASSPTGDPRRNTEAFF
TRBV7-9	.	TRBJ1-4	.	TGTGCCAGCAGCTTAGTTTCCTCAACTAATGAAAAACTGTTTTTT	CASSLVSSTNEKLFF
TRBV7-9	.	TRBJ1-4	TRBD1	TGTGCCAGCAGCTCTAGGACAGGGGCTAATGAAAAACTGTTTTTT	CASSSRTGANEKLFF
TRBV4-1	.	TRBJ2-7	.	TGCGCCAGCAGCCAATCGGGGATCTCCTACGAGCAGTACTTC	CASSQSGISYEQYF
TRBV5-6	few	TRBJ1-5	.	TGTGCCAGCAGCATAACAACTAGCAATCAGCCCCAGCATTTT	CASSITTSNQPQHF
TRBV27	.	TRBJ1-6	TRBD1	TGTGCCAGCAAACAGGGACAGTATAATTCACCCCTCCACTTT	CASKQGQYNSPLHF